A single sample gave rise to the 5 T cell receptor beta chains below, sequenced in a study of shared clonotypes between healthy human individuals. The protocol was immunoSEQ multiplex PCR, while the TCRdb copy is restricted to in-frame clones and leaves out a portion. Here the sample spans millions of clones, roughly 95% being singletons. Sequenced sample: naive CD4+ T cells sorted from blood. Subset denoted: CD45RA+ positively selected. Every receptor here comes from a man aged 18 to 30 in good health.

The chain uses TRBV6-1 and TRBJ1-5; possible D gene TRBD1, 5 bases. The CDR3 covers 13 residues. Germline CDR1 MNHNS, CDR2 SASEGT. With 10 bases removed from V and 3 bases from J, the gap between germline ends came to 13 bases. The CDR3 DNA reads as TGTGCCACCAATACAGGAAACAATCAGCCCCAGCATTTT. This codes for CATNTGNNQPQHF.

This chain joins TRBV30 and TRBJ1-4; TRBD1 matches 10 bases. J gave up 3 bases and V 5 bases, and 3 bases lay outside the gene matches. The CDR3 length is 14 residues. Germline CDR1 and CDR2: GTSNPN and SVGIG (reference sequence). CDR3 DNA: TGTGCCTGGGGGACAGGGGAAGCTAATGAAAAACTGTTTTTT. It specifies CAWGTGEANEKLFF. Full variable domain (missing parts from reference TRBV30 and TRBJ1-4): SQTIHQWPATLVQPVGSPLSLECTVEGTSNPNLYWYRQAAGRGLQLLFYSVGIGQISSEVPQNLSASRPQDRQFILSSKKLLLSDSGFYLCAWGTGEANEKLFFGSGTQLSVL.

This chain joins TRBV19 and TRBJ1-4; D unresolved. V was trimmed by 3 bases and J by 0 bases, leaving 8 bases between them. This CDR3 has 15 residues. The germline gives CDR1 LNHDA, CDR2 SQIVND (reference sequence). The CDR3 coding sequence is TGTGCCAGTAGTATCGCTGGGGCAACTAATGAAAAACTGTTTTTT. As protein: CASSIAGATNEKLFF.

This chain joins TRBV25-1 and TRBJ1-2, with a possible D match to TRBD1 (5 bases). CDR1 is MGHDK, CDR2 SYGVNS, per germline. The CDR3 contains 11 residues. Trimming left V 6 bases short and J 8 bases short, with 10 bases between. CDR3 sequence (DNA): TGTGCCAGCAGCGATGGGACGGGCTACACCTTC. It is translated as CASSDGTGYTF.

The rearrangement links TRBV2 to TRBJ2-7; 8 bases map to TRBD2. The J segment lost 4 bases and the V segment lost 3 bases, leaving 11 bases of the junction unmatched. Germline values: CDR1 SNHLY, CDR2 FYNNEI. The CDR3 consists of 16 residues. As DNA, the CDR3 is TGTGCCAGCAGTGATTTAGGTAGCGGGAAAATTTACGAGCAGTACTTC. It is translated as CASSDLGSGKIYEQYF.